Below are 17 T cell receptor beta chains sequenced from a single sample in a study of OX40 agonist ivuxolimab in advanced cancers. Method: immunoSEQ multiplex PCR; TCRdb's copy keeps in-frame clones and lacks some. Of some 30,000 clones in the sample, 84% are singletons; the top ten hold 20% to 25%. Source: CD4+ or CD8+ T cells sorted from blood, taken in a trial of the OX40 agonist ivuxolimab. The receptors were gathered from an adult with an advanced solid tumor such as melanoma, head and neck, liver or kidney cancer.

This clone is medium-sized in the sample. This chain connects TRBV11-2 to TRBJ2-7; the D gene is possibly TRBD1 (6 bases). This CDR3 region has 15 residues. V gave up 3 bases and J gave up 3 bases, with 15 bases separating them. Germline lookup yields CDR1 SGHAT and CDR2 FQNNGV. The CDR3 nucleotides are TGTGCCAGCAGCTTGGGGGTCGGACAGTACTACGAGCAGTACTTC. Translation gives CASSLGVGQYYEQYF.

The rearrangement joins TRBV6-4 to TRBJ1-1; 8 nucleotides match TRBD1. With 3 bases clipped from V and 6 bases from J, the junction kept 3 bases outside the gene matches. CDR1 and CDR2 (germline): MRHNA, SNTAGT. This CDR3 is built from 13 residues. The CDR3 region has the DNA TGTGCCAGCAGTGAGTCGGACAGGGCTGAAGCTTTCTTT. This sequence encodes CASSESDRAEAFF.

This rearrangement joins TRBV4-3 to TRBJ2-1, with D maybe TRBD2 (5 bases). CDR1 LGHNA and CDR2 YSLEER come from the germline V gene. The CDR3 loop spans 12 amino acids. V was clipped by 11 bases and J by 4 bases, with 12 bases between them. The CDR3 DNA reads as TGCGCCTCATCTAGAGGGTACAATGAGCAGTTCTTC. Residues: CASSRGYNEQFF.

The J gene is TRBJ2-4, the V gene TRBV9; unclear D gene. Per the germline V gene, CDR1 is SGDLS and CDR2 is YYNGEE. The CDR3 covers 14 residues. The ends were cut back, 0 bases at V and 6 bases at J, with 10 bases in the middle. The DNA of the CDR3 is TGTGCCAGCAGCGTAGCCTACAGAGGAAACATTCAGTACTTC. Its protein is CASSVAYRGNIQYF.

The rearrangement links TRBV7-7 to TRBJ2-6; no reliable D call. The CDR3 sequence is 16 residues long. Germline CDR1 SSHAT, CDR2 FNYEAQ (reference sequence). Trimming shortened V by 5 bases and J by 5 bases, and 16 bases separated the two germline ends. CDR3 in DNA: TGTGCCAGCAGCGTAGAAAGACAAAGTCGGGCCAACGTCCTGACTTTC. Encoded protein: CASSVERQSRANVLTF.

CDR3 coding DNA: TGTGCCAGCAGCTTATTGTGGGGGGGCCCGAATGAGCAGTTCTTC. Its translation: CASSLLWGGPNEQFF. V and J are TRBV7-3 and TRBJ2-1, with a weak D call TRBD2 (7 bases). Germline values: CDR1 SGHTA, CDR2 FQGTGA. V lost 2 bases to trimming and J lost 7 bases, with 15 bases between them. This CDR3 comprises 15 residues.

This rearrangement joins TRBV28 to TRBJ1-2, with a possible D match to TRBD1 (5 bases). Germline values: CDR1 MDHEN, CDR2 SYDVKM. The V and J ends lost 2 bases and 4 bases respectively, with 14 bases between them. The CDR3 loop spans 15 amino acids. In nucleotides, the CDR3 is TGTGCCAGCAGTTTAGATTTGGGACGCCGCTATGGCTACACCTTC. Translating it yields CASSLDLGRRYGYTF.

This clone was observed a handful of times. The V gene is TRBV19, the J gene TRBJ1-5; D is ambiguous. This CDR3 has 12 amino acids. Trimming stripped 4 bases from V and 4 bases from J, with 5 bases between. Germline loops: CDR1 LNHDA, CDR2 SQIVND (reference sequence). The CDR3, as DNA: TGTGCCAGTAGTAGTTATAATCAGCCCCAGCATTTT. It specifies CASSSYNQPQHF.

J is TRBJ2-1 and V is TRBV9, with D perhaps matching TRBD2 (6 bases). V was clipped by 0 bases and J by 2 bases, with 9 bases between them. The CDR3 has 15 residues. CDR1 is SGDLS and CDR2 is YYNGEE in the germline V gene. The CDR3 is CASSVVGGPYNEQFF. CDR3 bases: TGTGCCAGCAGCGTAGTCGGGGGACCCTACAATGAGCAGTTCTTC.

CDR3 sequence: CSVEVGRGPGGSYNEQFF. CDR3 in DNA: TGCAGCGTTGAGGTCGGCAGGGGGCCTGGCGGATCCTACAATGAGCAGTTCTTC. The gene calls are TRBV29-1 and TRBJ2-1, with TRBD1 matching 8 bases. The CDR3 has 18 residues. Trimming cost V 3 bases and J 1 base; bases outside gene matches: 14. Germline V gene sequence: CDR1 SQVTM, CDR2 ANQGSEA.

This chain uses TRBV27 with TRBJ1-5, with D tentatively TRBD1 (5 bases). Germline CDR1 reads MNHEY; CDR2 reads SMNVEV (reference sequence). CDR3 length equals 12 residues. V gave up 5 bases and J gave up 7 bases, with 9 bases separating them. This CDR3 is CASSRGGQPQHF. The CDR3 nucleotides are TGTGCCAGCAGTCGGGGGGGGCAGCCCCAGCATTTT.

The chain carries TRBV5-1 and TRBJ2-1, with 12 bases aligning to TRBD1. The length of the CDR3 is 15 residues. Germline values: CDR1 SGHRS, CDR2 YFSETQ. J lost 7 bases, V lost 4 bases, and 6 bases had no gene match. CDR3 DNA: TGCGCCAGCAGCCAAGGGACAGGGGGCGGGAATGAGCAGTTCTTC. Translated, it gives CASSQGTGGGNEQFF.

The V call is TRBV4-1, the J call TRBJ2-1; D is ambiguous. The CDR3 is made up of 17 amino acids. Trimming pared 0 bases from V and 8 bases from J, leaving 20 bases between. The germline V gene encodes CDR1 MGHRA and CDR2 YSYEKL. The CDR3 coding sequence is TGCGCCAGCAGCCAAGATACCAGGAGCTACCTTGGTGATGAGCAGTTCTTC. It yields the protein CASSQDTRSYLGDEQFF.

The V gene is TRBV30, the J gene TRBJ1-3; weak D call: TRBD1 (5 bases). Germline V lookup: CDR1 GTSNPN, CDR2 SVGIG (reference sequence). The CDR3 runs to 15 residues. V shed 3 bases and J shed 0 bases, with 12 bases lying between them. The CDR3 nucleotides read TGTGCCTGGAGGGCAGGGACCTACTCTGGAAACACCATATATTTT. The encoded protein is CAWRAGTYSGNTIYF.

The chain combines TRBV27 with TRBJ1-5, with D unclear. The CDR3 length is 14 residues. V gave up 3 bases and J gave up 8 bases, with 14 bases separating them. The germline CDR1 and CDR2 sequences are MNHEY and SMNVEV (reference sequence). The DNA of the CDR3 is TGTGCCAGCAGTTTCGCGCCCGCCGGCGAGCCCCAGCATTTT. Protein product: CASSFAPAGEPQHF.

This chain uses TRBV7-9 with TRBJ1-1; no firm D call. Looked up from germline, CDR1 is SEHNR and CDR2 is FQNEAQ (reference sequence). The V end lost 3 bases, the J end lost 6 bases, and 14 bases lay between the germline ends. The CDR3 totals 14 residues. The CDR3 DNA reads as TGTGCCAGCAGCTTGGCAAAGACCCTCGCTGAAGCTTTCTTT. Its protein is CASSLAKTLAEAFF.

The V gene is TRBV7-3, the J gene TRBJ2-2, with a tentative D call TRBD1 (5 bases). CDR3 length: 14 amino acids. With 5 bases removed from V and 1 base from J, the gap between germline ends came to 8 bases. Germline-derived CDR1 and CDR2 are SGHTA and FQGTGA. CDR3 sequence (DNA): TGTGCCAGCAGCCCCACAGGGAACACCGGGGAGCTGTTTTTT. Protein: CASSPTGNTGELFF.